This TCR beta chain came from a study of T cells in Graves' hyperthyroidism and ophthalmopathy. Background on the study: Specimen type is peripheral blood, collected at initial diagnosis prior to any treatment.

Findings of the study overall: Expanded thyroid clonotypes (above 0.001) were mostly also found in blood.

A patient was excluded if there was uncontrolled infection, other autoimmune disease, pregnancy or lactation. The sample, blood from the first hyperthyroidism diagnosis, precedes any ophthalmopathy symptoms. V lost 8 bases and J 5 bases, leaving 15 bases between the germline ends. Germline V gives CDR1 DFQATT, CDR2 SNEGSKA (reference sequence). The CDR3 loop spans 12 amino acids. This clonotype was detected ten times or more. The antigen is not known. TCR beta CDR3 region amplification was performed from RNA transcripts. When the TCR CDR3 underwent first-round RT-PCR, the HTBI primer set was used. Each CDR3 protein gets one entry after TCRdb re-called the multiplex PCR reads with MiXCR. Among 380,000 or so distinct CDR3 sequences listed, roughly 12% were seen once.

This rearrangement joins TRBV20-1 to TRBJ2-5, with unresolved D. The sequenced sample consisted of blood. This receptor was taken from a man in his thirties or forties with Graves' hyperthyroidism that later progressed to Graves' ophthalmopathy. CDR3 amino acids: CSLMRRRETQYF. CDR3 DNA sequence: TGCAGTCTGATGAGACGACGCGAGACCCAGTACTTC.